The text below deals with one T cell receptor beta chain. Its antigen is not known. The repertoire was sequenced with immunoSEQ multiplex PCR; TCRdb's copy has only in-frame clones and lacks some. The repertoire holds approximately 120,000 clones, with almost 90% as singletons. This record comes from a study of cytomegalovirus exposure and HLA in healthy donors. The study, taken as a whole, reports: A classifier reportedly called cytomegalovirus status with high sensitivity and specificity. Researchers catalogued approximately 160 TCR beta chains as cytomegalovirus-associated.

Germline V lookup: CDR1 LNHDA, CDR2 SQIVND (reference sequence). The CDR3 has 16 amino acids. V was cut by 3 bases and J by 0 bases, with 12 bases left in between. Sequencing input: PBMCs. The chain is built from TRBV19 and TRBJ2-4; D is undetermined. This receptor was taken from a young woman in good health and CMV-seronegative. CDR3 DNA sequence: TGTGCCAGTAGTATCCGTCGGTCCTTAGCCAAAAACATTCAGTACTTC. Amino acids: CASSIRRSLAKNIQYF.